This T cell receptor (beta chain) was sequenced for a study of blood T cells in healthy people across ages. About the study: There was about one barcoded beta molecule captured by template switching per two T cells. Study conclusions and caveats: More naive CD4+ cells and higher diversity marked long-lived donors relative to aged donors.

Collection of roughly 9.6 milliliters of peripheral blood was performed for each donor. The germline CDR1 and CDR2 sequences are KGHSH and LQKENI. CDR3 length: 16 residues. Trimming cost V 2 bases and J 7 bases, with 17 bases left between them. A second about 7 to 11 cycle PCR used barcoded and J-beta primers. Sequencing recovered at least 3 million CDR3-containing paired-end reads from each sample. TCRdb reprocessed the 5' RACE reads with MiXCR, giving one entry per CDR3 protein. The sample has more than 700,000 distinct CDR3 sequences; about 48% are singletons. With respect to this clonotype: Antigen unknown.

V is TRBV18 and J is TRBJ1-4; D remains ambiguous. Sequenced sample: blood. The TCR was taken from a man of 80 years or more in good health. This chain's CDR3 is CASSPNRGGRSEKLFF. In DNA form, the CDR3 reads TGTGCCAGCTCACCAAACCGGGGAGGGAGGAGTGAAAAACTGTTTTTT.